This entry is about one TCR beta chain. Which antigen it targets is not known. Base qualities are not provided; no much larger clone lies one nucleotide away. Naive and memory CD4+ T cells were separated from cryopreserved PBMCs by first enriching for CD4 and then performing EasySep naive CD4+ T cell enrichment. Sorted naive or memory CD4+ T cells (approximately 91,000) were cultured 1:1 with T cell-depleted PBMCs and CEF peptides for nine to eleven days. In general, every peptide culture condition was set up in three replicate wells. PBMCs were isolated from leukapheresis product or whole blood by Ficoll-Paque PLUS gradient centrifugation. PBMCs were either cryopreserved at -140 degrees C or used fresh in the expansion assay. The QIAamp Micro DNA Kit was used to extract genomic DNA from the CD4+ T cells. DNA from CEF-cultured naive and memory CD4+ T cells underwent immunoSEQ TCR-beta sequencing at survey level. Regarding the original processing steps: During preprocessing, nonproductive sequences were removed, as were CDR3s that did not start with C, did not end with F or W, or were shorter than 7 amino acids. Antigen-specific clonotypes were called with the MANAFEST web app, based on expansion relative to reference and other culture wells. To be counted as positive, a clone had to show significant expansion compared with the reference culture, at an FDR below 0.05, in 2 of 3 replicate wells. A further requirement for positive clones was significant expansion compared with all other tandem wells, along with an odds ratio above 5. Cultured and uncultured naive and memory CD4+ repertoires were searched for previously identified spike- and CEF-reactive CDR3s. After three terminal residues were trimmed from each end, CDR3 homology was quantified as pairwise Levenshtein distance using the stringdist R package. This is the immuneACCESS table as TCRdb keeps it, with only in-frame sequences that have V and J called. A part of the clones is gone; compared with another copy, unresolved V genes explain less than half, and the rest is unexplained. The DNA was the basis for D and trimming; V, J and clone size are from that table. The sample records about 36,000 clones, under 85% of which are singletons. About 20% of the sample lies in the top ten.

Relative to germline, V is 1 base shorter and J is 0 bases shorter, with 23 bases between their ends. The CDR3 runs 20 amino acids, cysteine and phenylalanine included. The read is trimmed to its CDR3 DNA, 60 bases read in frame from base 1. CDR1 and CDR2 were assigned from the germline V gene as MDHEN and SYDVKM. The data originate from a study of CD4 T cells in relation to SARS-CoV-2 and coronaviruses listed by TCRdb under 2021. Notes on the research overall: In the ViraFEST assay, PBMCs were cultured with antigen for 9 to 11 days, after which TCR beta CDR3s were sequenced to identify antigen-specific clonal expansions. Patient-derived lymphoblastoid cell lines were used to map the HLA restriction of shared crossreactive spike epitopes. Of the roughly 12 convalescent patients, 8 were male and 4 were female, and two of the subjects were Hispanic. Memory CD4+ T cell crossreactivity between SARS-CoV-2 and common cold coronavirus spike proteins was assessed at the TCR clonotype level in the study. The Adaptive Biotechnologies TCR-sequencing kit was used to sequence samples from a few pre-COVID donors and the naive versus memory experiments, while other data came from Illumina-based sequencing. The full convalescent cohort of more than nine patients had a median age of about 40 years, ranging from 21 to 72 years. Expansion assays from other donors in the study were sequenced with a different, Illumina-based TCR-beta assay.

Study-wide conclusions, independent of this receptor: Small numbers of patients and of tested TCRs limited the study. In roughly two thirds of donors, memory CD4+ clonotypes turned up that crossrecognized SARS-CoV-2 and at least one common cold coronavirus spike. Significantly weaker SARS-CoV-2-driven expansion was shown by crossreactive clones than by monoreactive clones, consistent with antigenic imprinting. Because the crossreactivity analysis focused on spike protein, crossreactivity against other viral proteins was not assessed. Sequencing naive versus memory cells indicated that the assay picks up memory recall responses, not primary responses primed during culture. No donor contributed both pre-pandemic and post-infection samples, which limited tracing the source of pre-existing responses.

This clonotype was sampled from an adult with COVID-19. The chain is encoded by TRBV28 joined to TRBJ2-3, with a tentative D call of TRBD1 or TRBD2, each matching 7 bases. Input material: memory CD4+ T cells from PBMCs, cultured in vitro. The sample's cell subset or site label, in plain terms: memory (non-naive) CD4+ T cells. The CDR3 corresponds to CASSLSGGATIKFSTDTQYF. The DNA sequence follows: TGTGCCAGCAGTTTATCAGGGGGGGCAACTATTAAATTTAGCACAGATACGCAGTATTTT.